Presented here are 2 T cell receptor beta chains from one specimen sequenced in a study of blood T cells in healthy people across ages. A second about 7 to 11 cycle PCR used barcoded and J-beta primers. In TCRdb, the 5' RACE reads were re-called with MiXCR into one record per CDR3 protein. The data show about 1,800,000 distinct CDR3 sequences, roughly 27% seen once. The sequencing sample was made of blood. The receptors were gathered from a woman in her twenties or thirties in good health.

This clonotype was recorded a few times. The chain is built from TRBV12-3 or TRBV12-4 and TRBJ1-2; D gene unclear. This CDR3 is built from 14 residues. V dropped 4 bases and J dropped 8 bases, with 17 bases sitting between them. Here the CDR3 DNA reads TGTGCCAGCAGTTCGGTCGGGAAGTTGGGGGGCTACACCTTC. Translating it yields CASSSVGKLGGYTF.

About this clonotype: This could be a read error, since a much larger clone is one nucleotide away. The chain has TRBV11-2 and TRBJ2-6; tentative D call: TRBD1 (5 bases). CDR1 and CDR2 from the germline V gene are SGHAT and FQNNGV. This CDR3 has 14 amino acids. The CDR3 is CASRGLSGANVRTF. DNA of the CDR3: TGTGCCAGCAGGGGGCTCTCTGGGGCCAACGTCCGGACTTTC. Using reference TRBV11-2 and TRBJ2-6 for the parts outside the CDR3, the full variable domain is EAGVAQSPRYKIIEKRQSVAFWCNPISGHATLYWYQQILGQGPKLLIQFQNNGVVDDSQLPKDRFSAERLKGVDSTLKIQPAKLEDSAVYLCASRGLSGANVRTFGAGSRLTVL.